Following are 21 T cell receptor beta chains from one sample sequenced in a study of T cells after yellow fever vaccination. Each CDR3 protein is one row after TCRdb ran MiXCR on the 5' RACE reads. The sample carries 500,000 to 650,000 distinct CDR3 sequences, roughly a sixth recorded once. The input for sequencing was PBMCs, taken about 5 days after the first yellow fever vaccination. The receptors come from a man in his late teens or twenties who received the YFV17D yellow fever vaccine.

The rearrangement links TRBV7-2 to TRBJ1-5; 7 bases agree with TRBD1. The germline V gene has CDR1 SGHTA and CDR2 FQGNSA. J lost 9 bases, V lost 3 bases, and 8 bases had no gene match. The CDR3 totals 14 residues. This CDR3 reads CASSFTGVGRPQHF. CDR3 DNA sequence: TGTGCCAGCAGCTTCACAGGGGTTGGACGGCCCCAGCATTTT.

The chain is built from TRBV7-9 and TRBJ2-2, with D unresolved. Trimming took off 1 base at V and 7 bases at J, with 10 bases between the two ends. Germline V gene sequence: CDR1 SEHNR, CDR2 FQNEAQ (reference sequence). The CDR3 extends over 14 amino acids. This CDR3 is CASSLVVFGGELFF. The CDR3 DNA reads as TGTGCCAGCAGCTTAGTGGTGTTTGGCGGGGAGCTGTTTTTT.

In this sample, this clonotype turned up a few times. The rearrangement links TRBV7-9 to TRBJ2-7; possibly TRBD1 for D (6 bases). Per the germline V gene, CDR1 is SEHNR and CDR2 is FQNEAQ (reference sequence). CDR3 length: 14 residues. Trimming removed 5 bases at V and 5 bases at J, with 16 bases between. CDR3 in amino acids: CASSPSYGGNEQYF. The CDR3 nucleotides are TGTGCCAGCAGCCCTAGTTATGGGGGCAACGAGCAGTACTTC.

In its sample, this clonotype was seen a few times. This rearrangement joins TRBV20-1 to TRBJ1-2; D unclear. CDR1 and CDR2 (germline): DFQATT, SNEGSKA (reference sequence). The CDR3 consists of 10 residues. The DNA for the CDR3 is TGCAGCCTATGGTCTTATGGCTACACCTTC. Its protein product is CSLWSYGYTF.

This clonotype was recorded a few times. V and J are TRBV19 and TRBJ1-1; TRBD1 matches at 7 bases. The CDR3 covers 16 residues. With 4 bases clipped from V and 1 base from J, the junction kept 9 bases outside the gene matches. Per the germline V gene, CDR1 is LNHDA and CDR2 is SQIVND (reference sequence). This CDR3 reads CASSTPRQGGNTEAFF. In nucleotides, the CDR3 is TGTGCCAGTAGTACCCCGCGACAGGGAGGGAACACTGAAGCTTTCTTT.

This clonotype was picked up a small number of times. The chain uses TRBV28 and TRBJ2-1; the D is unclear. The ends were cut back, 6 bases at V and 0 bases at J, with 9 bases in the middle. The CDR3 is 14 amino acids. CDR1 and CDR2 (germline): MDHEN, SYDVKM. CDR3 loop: CASRLLSSYNEQFF. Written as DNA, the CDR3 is TGTGCCAGCAGATTACTGAGCTCCTACAATGAGCAGTTCTTC.

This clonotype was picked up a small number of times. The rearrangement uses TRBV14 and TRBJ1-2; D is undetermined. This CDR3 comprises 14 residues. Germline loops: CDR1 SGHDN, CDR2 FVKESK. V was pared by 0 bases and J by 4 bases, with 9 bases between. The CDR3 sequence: CASSQEVRAYGYTF. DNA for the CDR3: TGTGCCAGCAGCCAAGAAGTCAGAGCCTATGGCTACACCTTC. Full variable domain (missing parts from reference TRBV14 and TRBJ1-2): EAGVTQFPSHSVIEKGQTVTLRCDPISGHDNLYWYRRVMGKEIKFLLHFVKESKQDESGMPNNRFLAERTGGTYSTLKVQPAELEDSGVYFCASSQEVRAYGYTFGSGTRLTVV.

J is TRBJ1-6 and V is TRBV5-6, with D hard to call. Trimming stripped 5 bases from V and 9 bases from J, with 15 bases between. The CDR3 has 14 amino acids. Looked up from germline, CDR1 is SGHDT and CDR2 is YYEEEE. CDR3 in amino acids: CASRYGYSTSPLHF. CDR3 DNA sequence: TGTGCCAGCAGATACGGATATAGCACTTCACCCCTCCACTTT. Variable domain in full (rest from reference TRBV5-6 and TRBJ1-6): DAGVTQSPTHLIKTRGQQVTLRCSPKSGHDTVSWYQQALGQGPQFIFQYYEEEERQRGNFPDRFSGHQFPNYSSELNVNALLLGDSALYLCASRYGYSTSPLHFGNGTRLTVT.

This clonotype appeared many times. CDR3 protein: CSADRDNQPQHF. The CDR3 nucleotides are TGCAGTGCCGACAGGGACAATCAGCCCCAGCATTTT. The genes are TRBV20-1 and TRBJ1-5; TRBD1 matches at 7 bases. V dropped 6 bases and J dropped 3; count of bases not matched to a gene: 2. CDR1 and CDR2 (germline): DFQATT, SNEGSKA (reference sequence). The CDR3 totals 12 residues.

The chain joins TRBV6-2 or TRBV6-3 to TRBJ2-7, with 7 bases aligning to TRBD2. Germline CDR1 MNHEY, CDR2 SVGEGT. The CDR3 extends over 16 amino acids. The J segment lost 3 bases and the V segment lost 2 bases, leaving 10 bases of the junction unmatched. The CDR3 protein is CASSYGSGLGLYEQYF. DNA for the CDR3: TGTGCCAGCAGTTACGGCTCCGGACTAGGACTCTACGAGCAGTACTTC.

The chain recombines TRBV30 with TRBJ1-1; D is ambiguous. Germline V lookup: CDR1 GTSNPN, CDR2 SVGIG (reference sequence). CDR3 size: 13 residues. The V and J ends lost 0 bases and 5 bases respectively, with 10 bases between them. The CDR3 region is CAWSVPGLTEAFF. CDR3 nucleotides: TGTGCCTGGAGTGTACCGGGATTAACTGAAGCTTTCTTT.

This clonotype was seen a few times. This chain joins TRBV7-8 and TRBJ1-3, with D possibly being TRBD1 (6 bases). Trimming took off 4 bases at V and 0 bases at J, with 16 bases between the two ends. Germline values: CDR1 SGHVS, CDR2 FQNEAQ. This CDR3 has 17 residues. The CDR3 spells CASSSQYRDISGNTIYF. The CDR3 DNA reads TGTGCCAGCAGCTCCCAATACAGGGACATCTCTGGAAACACCATATATTTT.

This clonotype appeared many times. In nucleotides, the CDR3 is TGCGCCAGCAGCTTCCAAGGGGATCAAGAGACCCAGTACTTC. The encoded protein is CASSFQGDQETQYF. This chain links TRBV5-1 with TRBJ2-5; TRBD1 is a possible D gene (5 bases). The ends were cut back, 2 bases at V and 2 bases at J, with 10 bases in the middle. The CDR3 runs 14 residues. Germline CDR1 and CDR2: SGHRS and YFSETQ.

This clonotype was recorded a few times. The chain's CDR3 is CASSIAGGPGNEQFF. The CDR3 DNA is TGTGCCAGTAGTATAGCGGGGGGGCCTGGGAATGAGCAGTTCTTC. The chain links TRBV19 to TRBJ2-1; 8 bases agree with TRBD2. Germline V gene sequence: CDR1 LNHDA, CDR2 SQIVND (reference sequence). J was trimmed by 7 bases and V by 1 base; bases with no gene match: 6. The CDR3 covers 15 residues. Supplemented by reference TRBV19 and TRBJ2-1, the full variable domain reads DGGITQSPKYLFRKEGQNVTLSCEQNLNHDAMYWYRQDPGQGLRLIYYSQIVNDFQKGDIAEGYSVSREKKESFPLTVTSAQKNPTAFYLCASSIAGGPGNEQFFGPGTRLTVL.

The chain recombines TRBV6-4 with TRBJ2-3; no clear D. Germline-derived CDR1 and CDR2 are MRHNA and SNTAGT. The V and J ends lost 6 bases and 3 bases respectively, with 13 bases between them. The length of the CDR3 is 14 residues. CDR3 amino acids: CASSEVGWTDTQYF. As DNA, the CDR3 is TGTGCCAGCAGCGAAGTCGGGTGGACAGATACGCAGTATTTT.

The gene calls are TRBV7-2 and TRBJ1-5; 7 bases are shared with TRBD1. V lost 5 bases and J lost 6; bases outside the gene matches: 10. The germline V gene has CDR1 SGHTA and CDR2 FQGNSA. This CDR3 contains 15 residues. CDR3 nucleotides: TGTGCCAGCAGCACCCGGACAGGTGAGGGTCAGCCCCAGCATTTT. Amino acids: CASSTRTGEGQPQHF.

CDR3 in amino acids: CASSWEGGSTDTQYF. CDR3 DNA: TGTGCCAGCAGCTGGGAGGGGGGGAGCACAGATACGCAGTATTTT. V gene TRBV7-9 combines with J gene TRBJ2-3; D perhaps matches TRBD2 (7 bases). Trimming took 4 bases from V and 0 from J, leaving 11 bases between them. Germline-derived CDR1 and CDR2 are SEHNR and FQNEAQ (reference sequence). The CDR3 consists of 15 residues.

For the CDR3, the DNA is TGCGCCAGCAGCCCCGGACTCTCGAGCAATCAGCCCCAGCATTTT. Protein sequence: CASSPGLSSNQPQHF. The V call is TRBV4-3, the J call TRBJ1-5; D is unclear. The CDR3 is made up of 15 amino acids. V dropped 4 bases and J dropped 1 base, with 11 bases sitting between them. In germline, CDR1 is LGHNA, CDR2 YSLEER.

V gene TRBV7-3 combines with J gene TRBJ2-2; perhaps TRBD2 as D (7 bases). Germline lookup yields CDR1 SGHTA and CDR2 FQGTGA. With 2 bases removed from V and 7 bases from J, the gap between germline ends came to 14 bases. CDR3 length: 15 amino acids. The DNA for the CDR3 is TGTGCCAGCAGCTTATTAGGGGGGGCCGGCGGGGAGCTGTTTTTT. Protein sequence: CASSLLGGAGGELFF. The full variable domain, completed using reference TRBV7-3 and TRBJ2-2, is GAGVSQTPSNKVTEKGKYVELRCDPISGHTALYWYRQSLGQGPEFLIYFQGTGAADDSGLPNDRFFAVRPEGSVSTLKIQRTERGDSAVYLCASSLLGGAGGELFFGEGSRLTVL.

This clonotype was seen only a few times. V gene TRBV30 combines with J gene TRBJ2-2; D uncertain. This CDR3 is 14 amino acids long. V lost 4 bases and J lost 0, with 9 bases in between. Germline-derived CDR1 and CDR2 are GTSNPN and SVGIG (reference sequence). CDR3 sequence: CAWKGQPNTGELFF. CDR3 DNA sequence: TGTGCCTGGAAGGGTCAGCCGAACACCGGGGAGCTGTTTTTT. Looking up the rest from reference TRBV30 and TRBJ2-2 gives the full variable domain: SQTIHQWPATLVQPVGSPLSLECTVEGTSNPNLYWYRQAAGRGLQLLFYSVGIGQISSEVPQNLSASRPQDRQFILSSKKLLLSDSGFYLCAWKGQPNTGELFFGEGSRLTVL.

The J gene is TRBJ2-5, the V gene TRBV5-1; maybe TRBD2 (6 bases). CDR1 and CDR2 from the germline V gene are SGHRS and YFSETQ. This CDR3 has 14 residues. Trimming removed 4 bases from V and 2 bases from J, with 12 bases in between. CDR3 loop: CASSGRTSQETQYF. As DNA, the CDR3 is TGCGCCAGCAGCGGGAGGACATCTCAAGAGACCCAGTACTTC.